The present T cell receptor beta chain was sequenced within a study of blood T cell repertoires in COVID-19. Study context: Both acute and convalescent COVID-19 samples were obtained from the United States, Italy and Spain. Nucleic acid was either cDNA or gDNA, and it came from T cells, B-cell-depleted T cells, or PBMCs.

This clone was found a few times. During active infection, Seattle patients enrolled and were then monitored through disease. Clones were sequenced by immunoSEQ multiplex PCR, and TCRdb holds only the in-frame ones, with some missing. The repertoire holds 170,000 or so clones, with more than 75% as singletons. This CDR3 contains 15 residues. Germline-derived CDR1 and CDR2 are SGHRS and YFSETQ. V was pared by 4 bases and J by 8 bases, with 9 bases of the junction left unmatched. Sequencing input: peripheral blood. The chain combines TRBV5-1 with TRBJ2-1; TRBD2 agrees at 10 bases. The sequence was collected from a man aged 55 to 70 with COVID-19, enrolled during active disease. CDR3 sequence (DNA): TGCGCCAGCAGCAGAGCGGGGGGGCTGTTCGATGAGCAGTTCTTC. It encodes CASSRAGGLFDEQFF.